The rows below give T cell receptor beta chains drawn from one sample of a study of T-cell reconstitution after alpha-beta-depleted transplantation in children. A single record per CDR3 protein comes from TCRdb applying MiXCR to the PCR reads. Of 200,000 to 250,000 distinct CDR3 sequences in the sample, roughly a quarter were seen once. This sample comprised PBMCs, obtained before TCRalphabeta/CD19-depleted stem cell transplant. These receptors were taken from a girl aged 2 to 10 with Fanconi anemia, due to receive a stem cell transplant. The CDR3 runs from the conserved cysteine through the conserved F or W. D genes are given only for firm matches. Expanded clones are given a class, and other clones once, few, many or no size at all.

j_call: TRBJ2-7; cdr3_length: 16; d_call: -; v_call: TRBV10-2; clone_size: few; cdr3_aa: CASSGGSGLSSYEQYF; cdr3_nt: TGCGCCAGCAGTGGGGGGAGCGGCCTGAGCTCCTACGAGCAGTACTTC
j_call: TRBJ2-5; cdr3_length: 15; d_call: TRBD1; v_call: TRBV24-1; clone_size: many; cdr3_aa: CATSAVTGVQETQYF; cdr3_nt: TGTGCCACCAGTGCCGTGACAGGGGTCCAAGAGACCCAGTACTTC
j_call: TRBJ1-5; cdr3_length: 14; d_call: TRBD1; v_call: TRBV20-1; clone_size: few; cdr3_aa: CSAILGQGRWPQHF; cdr3_nt: TGCAGTGCTATTCTAGGACAGGGTCGATGGCCCCAGCATTTT
j_call: TRBJ1-1; cdr3_length: 14; d_call: -; v_call: TRBV20-1; clone_size: -; cdr3_aa: CSASRLGGSTEAFF; cdr3_nt: TGCAGTGCTAGTCGACTTGGTGGTAGCACTGAAGCTTTCTTT
j_call: TRBJ2-7; cdr3_length: 13; d_call: -; v_call: TRBV29-1; clone_size: many; cdr3_aa: CSVEGGPAYEQYF; cdr3_nt: TGCAGCGTTGAGGGGGGGCCAGCCTACGAGCAGTACTTC
j_call: TRBJ2-2; cdr3_length: 13; d_call: -; v_call: TRBV6-1; clone_size: -; cdr3_aa: CASNREATGELFF; cdr3_nt: TGTGCCAGCAACAGGGAAGCCACCGGGGAGCTGTTTTTT
j_call: TRBJ2-5; cdr3_length: 17; d_call: -; v_call: TRBV7-2; clone_size: many; cdr3_aa: CASSNLGLRGGGETQYF; cdr3_nt: TGTGCCAGCAGCAACTTGGGGTTGAGGGGAGGCGGAGAGACCCAGTACTTC
j_call: TRBJ2-7; cdr3_length: 15; d_call: TRBD2; v_call: TRBV6-1; clone_size: many; cdr3_aa: CASKPGLAGTYEQYF; cdr3_nt: TGTGCCAGCAAACCGGGACTAGCGGGAACCTACGAGCAGTACTTC
j_call: TRBJ2-1; cdr3_length: 16; d_call: -; v_call: TRBV29-1; clone_size: many; cdr3_aa: CSVDGYEPVIDNEQFF; cdr3_nt: TGCAGCGTTGATGGGTATGAACCCGTGATTGACAATGAGCAGTTCTTC
j_call: TRBJ2-3; cdr3_length: 17; d_call: -; v_call: TRBV20-1; clone_size: -; cdr3_aa: CSASRTPRFLSTDTQYF; cdr3_nt: TGCAGTGCTAGTAGGACTCCTCGGTTTCTTAGCACAGATACGCAGTATTTT
j_call: TRBJ1-1; cdr3_length: 16; d_call: -; v_call: TRBV7-9; clone_size: -; cdr3_aa: CASSLAGQYFNTEAFF; cdr3_nt: TGTGCCAGCAGCTTAGCTGGCCAATACTTTAACACTGAAGCTTTCTTT
j_call: TRBJ1-2; cdr3_length: 13; d_call: TRBD1; v_call: TRBV20-1; clone_size: -; cdr3_aa: CSARGDRDYGYTF; cdr3_nt: TGCAGTGCTAGAGGGGACAGGGACTATGGCTACACCTTC
j_call: TRBJ2-1; cdr3_length: 14; d_call: -; v_call: TRBV5-1; clone_size: few; cdr3_aa: CASSYAGARDEQFF; cdr3_nt: TGCGCCAGCAGCTATGCGGGGGCGCGGGATGAGCAGTTCTTC
j_call: TRBJ2-5; cdr3_length: 13; d_call: -; v_call: TRBV28; clone_size: -; cdr3_aa: CASREQGRETQYF; cdr3_nt: TGTGCCAGCAGGGAACAGGGAAGGGAGACCCAGTACTTC
j_call: TRBJ2-2; cdr3_length: 17; d_call: TRBD2; v_call: TRBV7-3; clone_size: many; cdr3_aa: CASSFSTSGSNTGELFF; cdr3_nt: TGTGCCAGCAGCTTCTCGACTAGCGGGTCGAACACCGGGGAGCTGTTTTTT
j_call: TRBJ2-1; cdr3_length: 16; d_call: -; v_call: TRBV6-1; clone_size: -; cdr3_aa: CASSSPRVKITNEQFF; cdr3_nt: TGTGCCAGCAGCTCTCCCAGGGTTAAGATTACCAATGAGCAGTTCTTC
j_call: TRBJ2-5; cdr3_length: 13; d_call: -; v_call: TRBV28; clone_size: -; cdr3_aa: CASRFHLRETQYF; cdr3_nt: TGTGCCAGCAGATTCCACCTAAGGGAGACCCAGTACTTC
j_call: TRBJ1-4; cdr3_length: 12; d_call: -; v_call: TRBV29-1; clone_size: many; cdr3_aa: CSARSSNEKLFF; cdr3_nt: TGCAGCGCGCGGAGTTCTAATGAAAAACTGTTTTTT
j_call: TRBJ1-6; cdr3_length: 15; d_call: -; v_call: TRBV4-2; clone_size: many; cdr3_aa: CASSQEGHYNSPLHF; cdr3_nt: TGTGCCAGCAGCCAAGAGGGGCACTATAATTCACCCCTCCACTTT
j_call: TRBJ2-1; cdr3_length: 16; d_call: -; v_call: TRBV20-1; clone_size: many; cdr3_aa: CSDERRGKSSYNEQFF; cdr3_nt: TGCAGTGATGAACGGAGAGGGAAGAGCTCCTACAATGAGCAGTTCTTC
j_call: TRBJ2-7; cdr3_length: 15; d_call: TRBD1; v_call: TRBV5-1; clone_size: -; cdr3_aa: CASSLWDRGSYEQYF; cdr3_nt: TGCGCCAGCAGCTTGTGGGACAGGGGGAGCTACGAGCAGTACTTC
j_call: TRBJ2-5; cdr3_length: 12; d_call: -; v_call: TRBV29-1; clone_size: few; cdr3_aa: CSVEGGPETQYF; cdr3_nt: TGCAGCGTTGAGGGGGGTCCAGAGACCCAGTACTTC
j_call: TRBJ2-7; cdr3_length: 16; d_call: -; v_call: TRBV29-1; clone_size: few; cdr3_aa: CSVHATATALPYEQYF; cdr3_nt: TGCAGCGTGCATGCAACCGCTACAGCCCTACCCTACGAGCAGTACTTC
j_call: TRBJ2-1; cdr3_length: 15; d_call: -; v_call: TRBV11-2; clone_size: few; cdr3_aa: CASTKTTGNYNEQFF; cdr3_nt: TGTGCCAGCACCAAAACCACAGGGAACTACAATGAGCAGTTCTTC
j_call: TRBJ2-2; cdr3_length: 12; d_call: -; v_call: TRBV30; clone_size: -; cdr3_aa: CAWSQETGELFF; cdr3_nt: TGTGCCTGGAGCCAGGAAACCGGGGAGCTGTTTTTT
j_call: TRBJ2-7; cdr3_length: 16; d_call: TRBD2; v_call: TRBV5-6; clone_size: -; cdr3_aa: CASSLITSGRSYEQYF; cdr3_nt: TGTGCCAGCAGCTTGATCACTAGCGGGAGATCATACGAGCAGTACTTC
j_call: TRBJ2-5; cdr3_length: 13; d_call: TRBD1; v_call: TRBV29-1; clone_size: -; cdr3_aa: CSVGGTGQETQYF; cdr3_nt: TGCAGCGTTGGGGGGACAGGGCAAGAGACCCAGTACTTC
j_call: TRBJ1-1; cdr3_length: 16; d_call: TRBD1; v_call: TRBV15; clone_size: many; cdr3_aa: CATSRDRDRGHAEAFF; cdr3_nt: TGTGCCACCAGCAGAGATAGGGACAGGGGGCATGCTGAAGCTTTCTTT
j_call: TRBJ1-1; cdr3_length: 13; d_call: -; v_call: TRBV29-1; clone_size: once; cdr3_aa: CSGDRGRNTEAFF; cdr3_nt: TGCAGCGGTGATAGGGGGAGGAACACTGAAGCTTTCTTT
j_call: TRBJ2-1; cdr3_length: 13; d_call: -; v_call: TRBV29-1; clone_size: few; cdr3_aa: CSVSHTDYNEQFF; cdr3_nt: TGCAGCGTCTCCCATACGGACTACAATGAGCAGTTCTTC
j_call: TRBJ2-1; cdr3_length: 15; d_call: TRBD2; v_call: TRBV28; clone_size: many; cdr3_aa: CASRERGSSYNEQFF; cdr3_nt: TGTGCCAGCAGAGAGCGGGGGAGCTCCTACAATGAGCAGTTCTTC
j_call: TRBJ2-1; cdr3_length: 14; d_call: TRBD2; v_call: TRBV4-2; clone_size: many; cdr3_aa: CASSQLLSGTSLFF; cdr3_nt: TGTGCCAGCAGCCAGTTATTGAGCGGGACTAGCCTGTTCTTC
j_call: TRBJ1-1; cdr3_length: 13; d_call: -; v_call: TRBV28; clone_size: few; cdr3_aa: CASSFTALAQAFF; cdr3_nt: TGTGCCAGCAGTTTTACGGCCCTAGCCCAAGCTTTCTTT
j_call: TRBJ2-2; cdr3_length: 16; d_call: -; v_call: TRBV5-1; clone_size: -; cdr3_aa: CASSPHWTPGTGELFF; cdr3_nt: TGCGCCAGCAGCCCACACTGGACCCCCGGGACCGGGGAGCTGTTTTTT
j_call: TRBJ2-7; cdr3_length: 15; d_call: TRBD1; v_call: TRBV12-3/TRBV12-4; clone_size: many; cdr3_aa: CASSLTGTGNYEQYF; cdr3_nt: TGTGCCAGCAGTTTGACCGGGACAGGGAACTACGAGCAGTACTTC
j_call: TRBJ1-4; cdr3_length: 13; d_call: -; v_call: TRBV29-1; clone_size: many; cdr3_aa: CSVGQGPGEKLFF; cdr3_nt: TGCAGCGTTGGACAAGGGCCGGGGGAAAAACTGTTTTTT
j_call: TRBJ2-2; cdr3_length: 16; d_call: -; v_call: TRBV11-2; clone_size: -; cdr3_aa: CASSLGGGAGSGELFF; cdr3_nt: TGTGCCAGCAGCTTAGGTGGGGGAGCCGGATCCGGGGAGCTGTTTTTT
j_call: TRBJ2-7; cdr3_length: 17; d_call: TRBD1; v_call: TRBV25-1; clone_size: many; cdr3_aa: CASSDVGIGQGTYEQYF; cdr3_nt: TGTGCCAGCAGTGATGTGGGAATAGGACAGGGGACCTACGAGCAGTACTTC
j_call: TRBJ1-1; cdr3_length: 12; d_call: -; v_call: TRBV20-1; clone_size: -; cdr3_aa: CSASSPNTEAFF; cdr3_nt: TGCAGTGCTAGTAGCCCGAACACTGAAGCTTTCTTT
j_call: TRBJ2-7; cdr3_length: 14; d_call: TRBD2; v_call: TRBV12-3/TRBV12-4; clone_size: many; cdr3_aa: CASRGSGRVGEQYF; cdr3_nt: TGTGCCAGCAGGGGAAGCGGGAGGGTCGGCGAGCAGTACTTC
j_call: TRBJ2-5; cdr3_length: 13; d_call: -; v_call: TRBV28; clone_size: -; cdr3_aa: CASSPYGQETQYF; cdr3_nt: TGTGCCAGCAGTCCTTACGGCCAAGAGACCCAGTACTTC
j_call: TRBJ1-5; cdr3_length: 13; d_call: -; v_call: TRBV20-1; clone_size: -; cdr3_aa: CSARGQVGQPQHF; cdr3_nt: TGCAGTGCTAGAGGACAGGTCGGTCAGCCCCAGCATTTT
j_call: TRBJ1-2; cdr3_length: 13; d_call: -; v_call: TRBV7-2; clone_size: few; cdr3_aa: CASSLVGTYGYTF; cdr3_nt: TGTGCCAGCAGCTTAGTTGGGACCTATGGCTACACCTTC
j_call: TRBJ2-7; cdr3_length: 13; d_call: -; v_call: TRBV5-1; clone_size: few; cdr3_aa: CASSLESTYEQYF; cdr3_nt: TGCGCCAGCAGCTTGGAGTCCACCTACGAGCAGTACTTC
j_call: TRBJ2-7; cdr3_length: 14; d_call: TRBD1; v_call: TRBV29-1; clone_size: -; cdr3_aa: CSVAGGQGGNEQYF; cdr3_nt: TGCAGCGTCGCAGGGGGCCAGGGGGGCAACGAGCAGTACTTC
j_call: TRBJ2-7; cdr3_length: 15; d_call: -; v_call: TRBV28; clone_size: -; cdr3_aa: CASRQPGHRSYEQYF; cdr3_nt: TGTGCCAGCAGACAGCCGGGACACCGCTCCTACGAGCAGTACTTC
j_call: TRBJ2-7; cdr3_length: 17; d_call: TRBD2; v_call: TRBV20-1; clone_size: many; cdr3_aa: CSARDLGTSGRIYEQYF; cdr3_nt: TGCAGTGCTAGAGATCTCGGCACTAGCGGGAGGATCTACGAGCAGTACTTC
j_call: TRBJ2-3; cdr3_length: 14; d_call: TRBD2; v_call: TRBV29-1; clone_size: many; cdr3_aa: CSVVISGRTDTQYF; cdr3_nt: TGCAGCGTTGTGATTAGCGGGAGGACAGATACGCAGTATTTT
j_call: TRBJ2-1; cdr3_length: 17; d_call: TRBD1; v_call: TRBV20-1; clone_size: many; cdr3_aa: CSARGLGQGRTYNEQFF; cdr3_nt: TGCAGTGCTAGAGGCCTGGGACAGGGAAGAACCTACAATGAGCAGTTCTTC
j_call: TRBJ2-1; cdr3_length: 20; d_call: TRBD2; v_call: TRBV12-3/TRBV12-4; clone_size: many; cdr3_aa: CASSLYAGVGSGSSYNEQFF; cdr3_nt: TGTGCCAGCAGTTTATATGCGGGGGTGGGTAGCGGGAGCTCCTACAATGAGCAGTTCTTC
j_call: TRBJ2-5; cdr3_length: 15; d_call: TRBD1; v_call: TRBV15; clone_size: many; cdr3_aa: CATSKYKGAGETQYF; cdr3_nt: TGTGCCACCAGCAAGTACAAGGGGGCGGGAGAGACCCAGTACTTC
j_call: TRBJ2-5; cdr3_length: 16; d_call: -; v_call: TRBV14; clone_size: once; cdr3_aa: CASSQMGAGAGETQYF; cdr3_nt: TGTGCCAGCAGCCAAATGGGCGCAGGGGCAGGGGAGACCCAGTACTTC
j_call: TRBJ2-3; cdr3_length: 13; d_call: -; v_call: TRBV9; clone_size: -; cdr3_aa: CASSPWGTDTQYF; cdr3_nt: TGTGCCAGCAGCCCCTGGGGTACAGATACGCAGTATTTT